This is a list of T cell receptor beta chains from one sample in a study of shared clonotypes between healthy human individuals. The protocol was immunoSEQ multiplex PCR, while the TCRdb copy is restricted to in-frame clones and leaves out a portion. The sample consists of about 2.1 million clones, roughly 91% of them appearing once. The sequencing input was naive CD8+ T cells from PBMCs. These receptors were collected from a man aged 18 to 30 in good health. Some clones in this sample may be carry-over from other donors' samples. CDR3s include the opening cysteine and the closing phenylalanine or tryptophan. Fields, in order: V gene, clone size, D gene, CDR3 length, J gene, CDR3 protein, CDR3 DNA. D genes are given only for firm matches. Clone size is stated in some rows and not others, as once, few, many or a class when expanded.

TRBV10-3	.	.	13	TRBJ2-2	CAIRGANTGELFF	TGTGCCATCAGAGGAGCGAACACCGGGGAGCTGTTTTTT
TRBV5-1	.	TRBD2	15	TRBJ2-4	CASSFSREVVGIQYF	TGCGCCAGCAGCTTCTCGCGGGAGGTCGTCGGCATTCAGTACTTC
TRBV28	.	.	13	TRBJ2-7	CASSFRNSYEQYF	TGTGCCAGCAGCTTTAGGAACTCCTACGAGCAGTACTTC
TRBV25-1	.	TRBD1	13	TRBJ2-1	CASSQPGGHEQFF	TGTGCCAGCAGTCAGCCAGGGGGCCATGAGCAGTTCTTC
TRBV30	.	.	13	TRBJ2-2	CARRPISDGELFF	TGTGCCCGGCGCCCTATATCGGACGGGGAGCTGTTTTTT
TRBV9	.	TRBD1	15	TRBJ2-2	CASSPGQGNAGELFF	TGTGCCAGCAGCCCGGGACAGGGGAACGCCGGGGAGCTGTTTTTT
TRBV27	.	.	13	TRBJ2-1	CASRSLTRNEQFF	TGTGCCAGCAGGTCCCTTACCCGCAATGAGCAGTTCTTC
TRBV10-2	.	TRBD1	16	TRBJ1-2	CASSDSPGQVNYGYTF	TGCGCCAGCAGTGATTCTCCGGGACAGGTGAACTATGGCTACACCTTC
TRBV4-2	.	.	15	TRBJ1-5	CASSQPNSPNQPQHF	TGTGCCAGCAGCCAACCAAACAGCCCGAATCAGCCCCAGCATTTT
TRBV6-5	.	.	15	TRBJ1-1	CASSSPGGLNTEAFF	TGTGCCAGCAGCTCCCCCGGGGGCCTGAACACTGAAGCTTTCTTT
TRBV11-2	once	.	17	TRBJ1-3	CASRNPLTEPTGGTIYF	TGTGCCAGCAGGAACCCCTTGACAGAGCCGACCGGAGGCACCATATATTTT
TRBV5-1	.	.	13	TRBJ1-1	CASSLGLGTEAFF	TGCGCCAGCAGCTTGGGCCTGGGAACTGAAGCTTTCTTT
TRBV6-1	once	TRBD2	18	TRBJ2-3	CASSEPTGREGRTDTQYF	TGTGCCAGCAGTGAACCCACCGGGCGGGAGGGAAGGACAGATACGCAGTATTTT
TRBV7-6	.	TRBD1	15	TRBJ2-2	CASSWTGENTGELFF	TGTGCCAGCAGCTGGACAGGTGAAAACACCGGGGAGCTGTTTTTT
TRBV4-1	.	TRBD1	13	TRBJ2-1	CASSPRGSNEQFF	TGCGCCAGCAGCCCCAGGGGGAGCAATGAGCAGTTCTTC
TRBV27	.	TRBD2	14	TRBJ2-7	CATGPAGGSYEQYF	TGTGCCACCGGCCCAGCGGGAGGATCCTACGAGCAGTACTTC